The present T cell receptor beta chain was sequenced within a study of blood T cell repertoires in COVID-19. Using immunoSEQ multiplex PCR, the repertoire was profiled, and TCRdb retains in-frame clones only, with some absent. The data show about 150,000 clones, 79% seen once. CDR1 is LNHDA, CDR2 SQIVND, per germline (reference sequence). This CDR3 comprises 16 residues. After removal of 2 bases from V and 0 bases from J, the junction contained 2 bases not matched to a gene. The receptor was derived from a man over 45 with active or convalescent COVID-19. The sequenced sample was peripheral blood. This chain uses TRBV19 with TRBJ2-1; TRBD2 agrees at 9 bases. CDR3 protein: CASSILAGSSYNEQFF. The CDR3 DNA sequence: TGTGCCAGTAGTATACTAGCGGGGAGCTCCTACAATGAGCAGTTCTTC.